This TCR beta chain derives from a study of T cell repertoires in cytomegalovirus infection. Study overall: Use of recently identified HLA-C-restricted and well-studied HLA-B-restricted CMV epitopes was part of the study. Carrying CMV and the relevant HLA type showed in public TCR beta signatures. Notes on the study in general: HLA-C-restricted CMV-specific TCR beta clonotypes were dominant in the ex vivo response. Adding up the frequency of public TCR beta families identified people who carried CMV plus the relevant HLA.

This clonotype was seen ten or more times. No antigen is known for it. This CDR3 region has 13 residues. Trimming took off 7 bases at V and 7 bases at J, with 16 bases between the two ends. CDR1 and CDR2 from the germline V gene are SGHTA and FQGNSA. Using its own MiXCR run on the reads, TCRdb lists one record per CDR3 protein. The sample shows 27,000 or so distinct CDR3 sequences, 15% to 20% of them seen only once. The receptor was isolated from a human donor in good health (CMV status not recorded). Some clones in this sample may be carry-over from other donors' samples. This specimen was CD8+ T cells from cultured PBMCs, taken from culture after CMV antigen stimulation. V gene TRBV7-2 combines with J gene TRBJ1-2, with D tentatively TRBD1 (5 bases). The CDR3 DNA sequence: TGTGCCAGCACCGACGGGGCGCTCGGTGGCTACACCTTC. It yields the protein CASTDGALGGYTF.